Listed here is a single TCR beta chain. With 8 bases removed from V and 5 bases from J, the gap between germline ends came to 16 bases. The germline CDR1 and CDR2 sequences are ENHRY and SYGVKD. The CDR3 contains 13 residues. Authors' data handling: Estimation of nucleated cell counts relied on the amplification of reference gene primers. Libraries were prepared by immunoSEQ multiplex PCR; TCRdb keeps only in-frame clonotypes and omits some of them. D and trimming come from the DNA, and the V and J calls and clone size come from that table. Found here are 30,000 to 40,000 clones, 75% of them singletons; the top ten hold around 15%. The data stem from a study of blood T cell repertoires in COVID-19. Study in general: Samples representing acute and convalescent COVID-19 were sourced from the United States, Italy and Spain.

This TCR was recovered from an elderly man with active or convalescent COVID-19. Sequences were obtained from peripheral blood. V usage is TRBV10-3 and J usage is TRBJ2-7; D is perhaps TRBD2 (7 bases). The CDR3 nucleotides read TGTGCCATCTCGGACAGCCGGGAGGACGAGCAGTACTTC. Its translation is CAISDSREDEQYF.